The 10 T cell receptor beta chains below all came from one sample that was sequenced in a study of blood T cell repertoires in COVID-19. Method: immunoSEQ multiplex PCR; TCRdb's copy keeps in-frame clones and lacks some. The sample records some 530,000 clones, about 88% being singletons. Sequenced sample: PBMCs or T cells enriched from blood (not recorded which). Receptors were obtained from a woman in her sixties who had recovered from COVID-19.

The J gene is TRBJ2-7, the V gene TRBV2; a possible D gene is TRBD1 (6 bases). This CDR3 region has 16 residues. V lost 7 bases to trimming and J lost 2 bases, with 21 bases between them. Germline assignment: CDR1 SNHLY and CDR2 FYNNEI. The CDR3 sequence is CASKGVGTLQTYEQYF. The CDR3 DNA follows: TGTGCCAGCAAGGGGGTTGGGACACTCCAGACCTACGAGCAGTACTTC.

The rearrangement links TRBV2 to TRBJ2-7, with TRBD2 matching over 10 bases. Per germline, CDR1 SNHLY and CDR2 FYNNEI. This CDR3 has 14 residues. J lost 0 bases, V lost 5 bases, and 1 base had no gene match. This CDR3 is CASSRTSGSYEQYF. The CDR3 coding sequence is TGTGCCAGCAGTAGGACTAGCGGCTCCTACGAGCAGTACTTC.

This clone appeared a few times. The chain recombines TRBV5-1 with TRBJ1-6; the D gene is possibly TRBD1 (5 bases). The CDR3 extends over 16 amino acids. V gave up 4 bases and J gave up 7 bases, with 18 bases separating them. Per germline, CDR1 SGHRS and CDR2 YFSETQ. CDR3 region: CASSELETGGNSPLHF. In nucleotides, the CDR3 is TGCGCCAGCAGCGAATTAGAAACAGGTGGGAATTCACCCCTCCACTTT. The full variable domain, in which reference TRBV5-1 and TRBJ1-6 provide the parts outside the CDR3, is KAGVTQTPRYLIKTRGQQVTLSCSPISGHRSVSWYQQTPGQGLQFLFEYFSETQRNKGNFPGRFSGRQFSNSRSEMNVSTLELGDSALYLCASSELETGGNSPLHFGNGTRLTVT.

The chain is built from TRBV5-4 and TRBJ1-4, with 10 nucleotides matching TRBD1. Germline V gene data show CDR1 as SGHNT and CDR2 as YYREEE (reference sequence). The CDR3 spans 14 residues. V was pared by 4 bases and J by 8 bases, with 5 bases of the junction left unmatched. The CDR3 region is CASSHGTGEEKLFF. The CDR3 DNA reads TGTGCCAGCAGCCACGGGACAGGGGAGGAAAAACTGTTTTTT. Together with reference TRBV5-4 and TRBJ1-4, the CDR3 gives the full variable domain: ETGVTQSPTHLIKTRGQQVTLRCSSQSGHNTVSWYQQALGQGPQFIFQYYREEENGRGNFPPRFSGLQFPNYSSELNVNALELDDSALYLCASSHGTGEEKLFFGSGTQLSVL.

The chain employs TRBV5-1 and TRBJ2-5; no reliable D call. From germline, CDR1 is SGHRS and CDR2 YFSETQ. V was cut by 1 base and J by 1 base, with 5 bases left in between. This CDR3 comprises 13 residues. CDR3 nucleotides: TGCGCCAGCAGCTTGCGGGTCCAAGAGACCCAGTACTTC. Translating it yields CASSLRVQETQYF.

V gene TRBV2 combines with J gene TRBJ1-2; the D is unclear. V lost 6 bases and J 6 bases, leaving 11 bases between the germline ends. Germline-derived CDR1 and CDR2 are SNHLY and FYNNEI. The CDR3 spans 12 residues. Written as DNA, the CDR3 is TGTGCCAGCAGGGAGGCACCGAATGGCTACACCTTC. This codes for CASREAPNGYTF.

In DNA, the CDR3 is TGTGCCACCAGTGATTACCGGACAGCCTGGGCAGGCACCGGGGAGCTGTTTTTT. Translating it yields CATSDYRTAWAGTGELFF. The chain recombines TRBV24-1 with TRBJ2-2; weak D call: TRBD1 (6 bases). CDR1 and CDR2 from the germline V gene are KGHDR and SFDVKD. The CDR3 length is 18 residues. Between the trimmed V and J ends, which lost 2 bases and 4 bases, there was a span of 19 bases.

The CDR3 sequence is CASSLGTSGGAYNEQFF. As DNA, the CDR3 is TGTGCCAGCAGCCTTGGGACTAGCGGGGGGGCCTACAATGAGCAGTTCTTC. V usage is TRBV3-1 (or the pseudogene TRBV3-2) and J usage is TRBJ2-1, with 16 bases fitting TRBD2. Trimming cost V 4 bases and J 2 bases; bases outside gene matches: 2. Germline loops: CDR1 LGHDT, CDR2 YNNKEL (reference sequence). This CDR3 is built from 17 residues.

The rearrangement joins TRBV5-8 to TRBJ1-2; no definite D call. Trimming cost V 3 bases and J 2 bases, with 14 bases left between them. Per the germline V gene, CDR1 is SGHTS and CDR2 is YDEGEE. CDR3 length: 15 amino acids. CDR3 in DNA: TGTGCCAGCAGCTCCATGACGACCGGGAACTATGGCTACACCTTC. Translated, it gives CASSSMTTGNYGYTF. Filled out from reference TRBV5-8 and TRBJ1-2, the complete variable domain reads EAGVTQSPTHLIKTRGQQATLRCSPISGHTSVYWYQQALGLGLQFLLWYDEGEERNRGNFPPRFSGRQFPNYSSELNVNALELEDSALYLCASSSMTTGNYGYTFGSGTRLTVV.

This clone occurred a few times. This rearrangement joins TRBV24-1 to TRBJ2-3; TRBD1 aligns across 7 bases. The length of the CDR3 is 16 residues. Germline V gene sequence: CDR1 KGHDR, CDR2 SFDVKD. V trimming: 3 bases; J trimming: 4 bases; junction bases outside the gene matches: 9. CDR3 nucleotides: TGTGCCACCAGTGATCCACAAACAGGGGCGGCAGATACGCAGTATTTT. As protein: CATSDPQTGAADTQYF.